These T cell receptor beta chains were read from a single sample in a study of T cell responses to AZD1222 COVID-19 vaccine. Using immunoSEQ multiplex PCR, the repertoire was profiled, and TCRdb retains in-frame clones only, with some absent. The table has roughly 200,000 clones, more than 80% seen once. Sequenced material: peripheral blood, taken 28 days after the second dose of the MenACWY control vaccine. The receptors stem from an adult who received the MenACWY meningococcal vaccine as a control. CDR3s include the opening cysteine and the closing phenylalanine or tryptophan. A D gene is named only where the DNA matches it firmly. Not every row has a clone size; where given, it reads once, few, many or a size class.

j_gene | d_gene | abundance | v_gene | len | CDR3aa | CDR3nt
TRBJ2-1 | TRBD2 | - | TRBV28 | 14 | CASSFAGGRNEQFF | TGTGCCAGCAGTTTTGCGGGAGGGCGGAATGAGCAGTTCTTC
TRBJ2-7 | TRBD1 | few | TRBV3-1/TRBV3-2 | 13 | CASSRDRDYEQYF | TGTGCCAGCAGCCGAGACAGGGACTACGAGCAGTACTTC
TRBJ2-5 | - | - | TRBV3-1/TRBV3-2 | 13 | CASSQEGRKTQYF | TGTGCCAGCAGCCAAGAAGGGCGAAAGACCCAGTACTTC
TRBJ1-2 | - | - | TRBV4-1 | 15 | CASSQDSLPNRGYTF | TGCGCCAGCAGCCAAGATTCCCTGCCAAACCGGGGCTACACCTTC
TRBJ1-3 | - | - | TRBV6-9 | 17 | CASSCDSGKPSGNTIYF | TGTGCCAGCAGTTGCGATTCAGGGAAGCCCTCTGGAAACACCATATATTTT
TRBJ2-3 | TRBD2 | - | TRBV7-2 | 16 | CASSTNVLAVADTQYF | TGTGCCAGCAGCACAAACGTTCTAGCGGTGGCAGATACGCAGTATTTT
TRBJ1-1 | - | once | TRBV27 | 13 | CASPPRGNTEAFF | TGTGCCAGCCCTCCCCGGGGGAACACTGAAGCTTTCTTT
TRBJ1-5 | - | - | TRBV28 | 13 | CASSGGSHQPQHF | TGTGCCAGCAGCGGGGGTAGCCATCAGCCCCAGCATTTT
TRBJ1-2 | - | - | TRBV27 | 18 | CASSLIKAAGNRLYGYTF | TGTGCCAGCAGTTTGATTAAGGCAGCAGGGAATCGACTCTATGGCTACACCTTC
TRBJ1-1 | TRBD1 | - | TRBV9 | 15 | CASSPRTGGDPEAFF | TGTGCCAGCAGCCCTAGGACAGGGGGGGACCCTGAAGCTTTCTTT
TRBJ2-7 | - | - | TRBV5-1 | 15 | CASSLGLVSLYEQYF | TGCGCCAGCAGCTTGGGACTAGTCTCGCTCTACGAGCAGTACTTC
TRBJ1-2 | - | - | TRBV30 | 13 | CAWTQAPRSGYTF | TGTGCCTGGACTCAAGCACCACGATCAGGCTACACCTTC
TRBJ1-6 | - | - | TRBV27 | 16 | CASSRGFSSYNSPLHF | TGTGCCAGCTCTAGGGGTTTTAGCTCCTATAATTCACCCCTCCACTTT
TRBJ1-2 | - | - | TRBV5-1 | 15 | CASSPGDRSNYGYTF | TGCGCCAGCAGCCCCGGGGACCGGAGCAACTATGGCTACACCTTC
TRBJ1-1 | TRBD1 | - | TRBV27 | 12 | CASSYRGTEAFF | TGTGCCAGCAGTTACAGGGGCACTGAAGCTTTCTTT
TRBJ1-2 | - | - | TRBV9 | 13 | CASSVAPGYGYTF | TGTGCCAGCAGCGTAGCCCCCGGCTATGGCTACACCTTC
TRBJ2-2 | - | - | TRBV5-1 | 14 | CASSLLHHTGELFF | TGCGCCAGCAGCCTTCTACATCACACCGGGGAGCTGTTTTTT
TRBJ2-7 | TRBD1 | - | TRBV28 | 15 | CASSSPRDRPYEQYF | TGTGCCAGCAGTTCCCCCCGGGACAGGCCCTACGAGCAGTACTTC
TRBJ1-5 | - | - | TRBV6-2/TRBV6-3 | 14 | CASSYFGGNQPQHF | TGTGCCAGCAGTTACTTCGGTGGCAATCAGCCCCAGCATTTT
TRBJ2-3 | - | - | TRBV11-3 | 14 | CASSLVEATDTQYF | TGTGCCAGCAGCTTAGTGGAGGCGACAGATACGCAGTATTTT